A single sample is the source of the 20 T cell receptor beta chains below, sequenced in a study of breast tumors, draining lymph nodes, adjacent tissues (dated by TCRdb to 2016 to 2018). Libraries were made using multiplex PCR. The instrument given in TCRdb is Illumina HiSeq 2000. The public reads were run again by TCRdb, first through fastp at Q25 and then through MiXCR, and only productive beta chains were kept. CDR3 protein duplicates are merged, each entry listing the most common genes and DNA. Across this sample there are 140,000 to 150,000 distinct CDR3 sequences, with approximately 29% seen only once. In total, the top ten clones hold approximately 2.2% of the sample. The lymph node samples were taken from the axillary draining lymph nodes of breast cancer patients. Material for sequencing was axillary lymph node tissue. The receptors were gathered from a female donor with breast cancer. Some clones in this sample may be carry-over from other donors' samples.

This clonotype was seen at least ten times. The rearrangement uses TRBV9 and TRBJ2-1, with D unclear. With 0 bases removed from V and 0 bases from J, the gap between germline ends came to 16 bases. The CDR3 contains 18 residues. Per germline, CDR1 SGDLS and CDR2 YYNGEE. CDR3 sequence: CASSVAIQALGSYNEQFF. The DNA for the CDR3 is TGTGCCAGCAGCGTAGCTATCCAGGCGCTTGGCTCCTACAATGAGCAGTTCTTC.

This chain connects TRBV25-1 to TRBJ2-3, with no clear D. Germline loops: CDR1 MGHDK, CDR2 SYGVNS. The CDR3 runs 12 residues. The V and J ends lost 7 bases and 6 bases respectively, with 11 bases between them. The CDR3 sequence is CASILNGDTQYF. The CDR3 DNA follows: TGTGCCAGCATTCTGAACGGTGATACGCAGTATTTT.

This clonotype was seen only once. Sequence at one end of the junction differs from germline and may be a read error. The chain is built from TRBV6-6 and TRBJ2-5, with D maybe TRBD2 (5 bases). The germline CDR1 and CDR2 sequences are MNHNY and SVGAGI (reference sequence). This CDR3 has 15 amino acids. The CDR3, as DNA: TGTGCCAGCAGTCACCCTAAGCGGAGCCAAGAGATCCAGTACTTC. Residues: CASSHPKRSQEIQYF.

This clonotype has at least ten counts. This chain connects TRBV14 to TRBJ2-7; the D gene is possibly TRBD2 (5 bases). The CDR3 totals 13 residues. V was pared by 1 base and J by 6 bases, with 10 bases between. Per germline, CDR1 SGHDN and CDR2 FVKESK. The CDR3 protein is CASSQAGGGEQYF. CDR3 coding DNA: TGTGCCAGCAGCCAAGCCGGAGGAGGCGAGCAGTACTTC.

V gene TRBV20-1 combines with J gene TRBJ2-1, with 11 bases lining up with TRBD2. V gave up 4 bases and J gave up 0 bases; unmatched junction bases: 5. Germline V gives CDR1 DFQATT, CDR2 SNEGSKA (reference sequence). The CDR3 runs 16 residues. CDR3 protein: CSAILAGAHSYNEQFF. CDR3 bases: TGCAGTGCTATACTAGCGGGGGCCCACTCCTACAATGAGCAGTTCTTC.

The chain joins TRBV6-5 to TRBJ1-1; D not certain. The V end was cut by 4 bases, the J end by 8 bases, with 8 bases between. There are 11 residues in the CDR3. CDR1 and CDR2 (germline): MNHEY, SVGAGI. CDR3 sequence (DNA): TGTGCCAGCAGTTTATGGCGGGAAGCTTTCTTT. Protein sequence: CASSLWREAFF.

This clonotype occurred many times. The chain uses TRBV5-5 and TRBJ1-5; the D gene is possibly TRBD1 (5 bases). V was clipped by 2 bases and J by 3 bases, with 15 bases between them. The germline gives CDR1 SGHKS, CDR2 YYEKEE (reference sequence). The CDR3 length is 16 residues. The CDR3 protein is CASSFAGDGFNQPQHF. CDR3 DNA: TGTGCCAGCAGCTTTGCCGGGGACGGATTCAATCAGCCCCAGCATTTT.

The chain is built from TRBV5-5 and TRBJ2-5, with D possibly being TRBD1 or TRBD2 (6 bases each). V lost 4 bases and J lost 7, with 11 bases in between. Germline V CDR1 and CDR2: SGHKS, YYEKEE (reference sequence). The CDR3 totals 12 residues. CDR3 in amino acids: CASSPGAVTQYF. The CDR3, as DNA: TGTGCCAGCAGCCCGGGGGCTGTGACCCAGTACTTC.

This clonotype was seen many times. The chain couples TRBV4-1 to TRBJ1-5, with D tentatively TRBD1 (6 bases). CDR1 and CDR2 (germline): MGHRA, YSYEKL. The CDR3 sequence is 16 residues long. V was clipped by 1 base and J by 5 bases, with 15 bases between them. CDR3 bases: TGCGCCAGCAGCCAAGGGGCTGGGGGGGGCCATCAGCCCCAGCATTTT. Translating gives CASSQGAGGGHQPQHF.

The gene calls are TRBV6-5 and TRBJ2-3, with 8 bases identical to TRBD2. The germline V gene has CDR1 MNHEY and CDR2 SVGAGI. CDR3 length: 14 amino acids. The ends lost 6 bases at V and 1 base at J; junction bases unmatched: 3. The CDR3 DNA sequence: TGTGCCAGCAGACACGGGGGGGGCACAGATACGCAGTATTTT. It translates to CASRHGGGTDTQYF.

To note about this clonotype: One end of the junction varies from germline; a read error may be responsible. The gene calls are TRBV7-1 and TRBJ1-6, with 7 positions matching TRBD1. TRBV7-1 is classed as an ORF, of uncertain function. The CDR3 totals 15 residues. CDR3 coding DNA: TGTGCCAGCAGATCAGACAGGGCGGGTAATTCACCCCTCCACTTT. Protein product: CASRSDRAGNSPLHF.

The chain uses TRBV2 and TRBJ2-2, with D possibly TRBD1 on 6 matching bases. This CDR3 has 14 amino acids. Looked up from germline, CDR1 is SNHLY and CDR2 is FYNNEI. With 8 bases removed from V and 7 bases from J, the gap between germline ends came to 17 bases. The CDR3 loop is CASGRLGGSGELFF. CDR3 sequence (DNA): TGTGCCAGCGGCCGATTAGGGGGTAGCGGGGAGCTGTTTTTT.

The sample holds many counts of this clonotype. J is TRBJ2-7 and V is TRBV28, with a weak D call TRBD2 (5 bases). CDR3 length: 17 residues. V gave up 1 base and J gave up 3 bases, with 19 bases separating them. Germline V gene lookup returns CDR1 MDHEN and CDR2 SYDVKM. CDR3 sequence (DNA): TGTGCCAGCAGTTTATCCCCGGTCGGGGTTCGGAGCTACGAGCAGTACTTC. Translated, it gives CASSLSPVGVRSYEQYF. Drawing the rest from reference TRBV28 and TRBJ2-7, the complete variable domain is DVKVTQSSRYLVKRTGEKVFLECVQDMDHENMFWYRQDPGLGLRLIYFSYDVKMKEKGDIPEGYSVSREKKERFSLILESASTNQTSMYLCASSLSPVGVRSYEQYFGPGTRLTVT.

The J gene is TRBJ2-1, the V gene TRBV15, with 7 positions matching TRBD1. Per germline, CDR1 LNHNV and CDR2 YYDKDF (reference sequence). The V and J ends lost 3 bases and 1 base, in that order; junction bases with no gene match: 6. This CDR3 region has 16 residues. The chain's CDR3 is CATSSSLDRSYNEQFF. CDR3 DNA sequence: TGTGCCACCAGCAGCTCCCTGGACAGGTCCTACAATGAGCAGTTCTTC. The entire variable domain, with the rest obtained from reference TRBV15 and TRBJ2-1, is as follows: DAMVIQNPRYQVTQFGKPVTLSCSQTLNHNVMYWYQQKSSQAPKLLFHYYDKDFNNEADTPDNFQSRRPNTSFCFLDIRSPGLGDTAMYLCATSSSLDRSYNEQFFGPGTRLTVL.

This clonotype occurred many times. CDR3 coding DNA: TGTGCCAGCAGTTTAGCCGGACAGCTCTCTGGAAACACCATATATTTT. Translating gives CASSLAGQLSGNTIYF. The V and J genes are TRBV12-3 or TRBV12-4 and TRBJ1-3; D might be TRBD1 (6 bases). The CDR3 contains 16 residues. Trimming took 0 bases from V and 0 from J, leaving 9 bases between them.

With regard to this clonotype: The junction differs from germline at one of its ends, possibly a read error. V usage is TRBV7-7 and J usage is TRBJ2-5; 12 bases match TRBD2. The CDR3 has 13 residues. Per the germline V gene, CDR1 is SSHAT and CDR2 is FNYEAQ (reference sequence). The CDR3 DNA sequence: TGTGCTAGCAGCGGGACTAGCGGGGAGACCCAGTACTTC. Translated, it gives CASSGTSGETQYF.

The chain joins TRBV3-1 to TRBJ1-2; 11 bases align to TRBD1. Germline assignment: CDR1 LGHDT and CDR2 YNNKEL (reference sequence). V was clipped by 2 bases and J by 4 bases; unmatched bases: 9. The CDR3 length is 17 residues. For the CDR3, the DNA is TGTGCCAGCAGCCAAACTCAGGCCGGGACAGGGGGCTATGGCTACACCTTC. This codes for CASSQTQAGTGGYGYTF.

The rearrangement uses TRBV4-2 and TRBJ1-2; the match to TRBD1 covers 8 bases. V dropped 6 bases and J dropped 5; count of bases not matched to a gene: 5. CDR3 length: 13 amino acids. Germline CDR1 and CDR2: LGHNA and YNFKEQ. The CDR3 spells CASRKDRGYGYTF. CDR3 DNA sequence: TGTGCCAGCAGGAAAGACAGGGGATATGGCTACACCTTC.

There are a few counts of this clonotype. This chain joins TRBV28 and TRBJ1-5; D perhaps matches TRBD1 (5 bases). From germline, CDR1 is MDHEN and CDR2 SYDVKM. The V gene lost 4 bases and the J gene lost 6 bases, with 7 bases spanning the gap. This CDR3 is 12 amino acids long. CDR3 nucleotides: TGTGCCAGCAGTTCAGGGCTTCAGCCCCAGCATTTT. This encodes CASSSGLQPQHF.

The chain couples TRBV10-3 to TRBJ1-6; TRBD1 agrees at 7 bases. Germline trimming cut 3 bases from V and 11 bases from J; bases unmatched to any gene: 10. Germline V gene sequence: CDR1 ENHRY, CDR2 SYGVKD. This CDR3 comprises 15 residues. The CDR3 loop is CAISDDKDRVPPLHF. The CDR3 DNA reads as TGTGCCATCAGTGATGATAAAGACAGGGTACCACCCCTCCACTTT.